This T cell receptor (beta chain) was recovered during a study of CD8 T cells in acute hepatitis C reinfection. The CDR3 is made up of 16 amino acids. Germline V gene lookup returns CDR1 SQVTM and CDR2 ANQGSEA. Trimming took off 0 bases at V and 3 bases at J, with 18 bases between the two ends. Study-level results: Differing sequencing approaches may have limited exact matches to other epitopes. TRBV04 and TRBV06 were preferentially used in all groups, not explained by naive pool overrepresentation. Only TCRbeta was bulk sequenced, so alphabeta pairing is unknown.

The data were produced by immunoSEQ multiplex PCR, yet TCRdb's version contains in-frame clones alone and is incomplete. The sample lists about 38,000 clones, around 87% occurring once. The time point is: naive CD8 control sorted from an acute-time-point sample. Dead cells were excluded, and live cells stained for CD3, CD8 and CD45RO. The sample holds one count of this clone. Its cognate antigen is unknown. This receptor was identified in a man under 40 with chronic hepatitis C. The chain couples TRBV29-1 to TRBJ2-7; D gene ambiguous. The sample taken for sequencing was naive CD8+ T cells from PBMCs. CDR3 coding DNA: TGCAGCGTTGAAGATCCAGCAGCCTACGATCGCTACGAGCAGTACTTC. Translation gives CSVEDPAAYDRYEQYF.